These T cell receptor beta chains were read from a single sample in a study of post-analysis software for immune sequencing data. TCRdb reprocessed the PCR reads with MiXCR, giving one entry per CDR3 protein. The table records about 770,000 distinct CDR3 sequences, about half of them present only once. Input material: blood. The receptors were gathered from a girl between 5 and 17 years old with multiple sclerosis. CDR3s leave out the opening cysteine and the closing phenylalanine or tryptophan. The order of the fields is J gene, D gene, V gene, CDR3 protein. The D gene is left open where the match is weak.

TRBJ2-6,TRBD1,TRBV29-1,SVEVTGASGANVLT
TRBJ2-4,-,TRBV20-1,SARGGQASSYGQY
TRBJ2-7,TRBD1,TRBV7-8,ASSPGGQGVTEQY
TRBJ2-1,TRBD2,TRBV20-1,SARAERVSGRATYTDEQF
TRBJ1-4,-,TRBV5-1,ASSLAWTANEKLF
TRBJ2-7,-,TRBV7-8,ASSLAFASRADEQY
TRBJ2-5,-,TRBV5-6,ASSFGGLQETQY
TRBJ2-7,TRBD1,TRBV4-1,ASSTTGTGGNEQY
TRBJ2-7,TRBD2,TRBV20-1,SAERTSGRYEQY
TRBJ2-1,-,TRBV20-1,SASGAASSYNEQF
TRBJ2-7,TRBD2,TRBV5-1,ASSLAPSGSSNSYEQY
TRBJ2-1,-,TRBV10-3,AISEGEDNEQF
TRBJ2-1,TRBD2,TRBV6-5,ASSYSTSARYNEQF
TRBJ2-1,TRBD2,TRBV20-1,SARERGGSYNEQF
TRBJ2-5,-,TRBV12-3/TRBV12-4,ASSQGSQETQY
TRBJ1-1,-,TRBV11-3,ASSFGFDTEAF
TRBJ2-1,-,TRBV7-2,ASSLPRRGHNEQF
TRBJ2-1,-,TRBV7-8,ASSFRGGPSFLSDEQF
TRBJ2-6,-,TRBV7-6,ASSLGRGLSGANVLT
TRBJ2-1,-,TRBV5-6,ASSYGQVYNEQF
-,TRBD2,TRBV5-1,ASSPGLAGVNEQY
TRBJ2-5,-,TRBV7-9,ASSLPPWGVEETQY
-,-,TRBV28,ASGGTSWYEQY
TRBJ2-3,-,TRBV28,ASSLFGPGQSDTQY
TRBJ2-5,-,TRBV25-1,ASSDGGRAVQETQY
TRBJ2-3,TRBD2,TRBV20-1,SARGLAGGRRDTQY
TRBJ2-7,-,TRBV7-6,ASSLGSAGTVASEQY
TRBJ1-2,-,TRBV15,ATSRDLEADGYT
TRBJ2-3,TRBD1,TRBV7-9,AGTGATDTQY
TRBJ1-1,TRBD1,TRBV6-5,ASTPDRDSEAF
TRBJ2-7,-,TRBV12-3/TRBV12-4,ASSLGYRVEQY
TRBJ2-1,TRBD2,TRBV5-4,ASSGSGGEQF
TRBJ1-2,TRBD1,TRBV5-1,ASSLGTGKYGYT
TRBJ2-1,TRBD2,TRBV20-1,SARDAGGAYNEQF
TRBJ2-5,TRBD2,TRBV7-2,ASSLARGYQETQY
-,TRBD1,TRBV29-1,SVPGTGWLETQY
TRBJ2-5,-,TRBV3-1,ASSQGDGAQY
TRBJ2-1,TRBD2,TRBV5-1,ASSDPSGRGSIDEQF
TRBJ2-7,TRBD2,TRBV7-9,ASSLGDTSGPTYEQY